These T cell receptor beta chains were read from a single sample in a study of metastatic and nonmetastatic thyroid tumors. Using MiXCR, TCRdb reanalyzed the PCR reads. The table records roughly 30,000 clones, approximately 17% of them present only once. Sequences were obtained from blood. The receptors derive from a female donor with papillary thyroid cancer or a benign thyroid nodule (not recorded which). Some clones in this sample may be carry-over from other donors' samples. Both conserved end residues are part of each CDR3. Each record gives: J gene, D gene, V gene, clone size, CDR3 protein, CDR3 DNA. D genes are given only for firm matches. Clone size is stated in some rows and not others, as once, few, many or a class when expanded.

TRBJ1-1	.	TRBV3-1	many	CASSQGEGTEAFF	TGTGCCAGCAGCCAAGGCGAGGGCACTGAAGCTTTCTTT
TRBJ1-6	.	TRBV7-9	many	CASSLSRRNSPLHF	TGTGCCAGCAGCTTAAGTAGGCGCAATTCACCCCTCCACTTT
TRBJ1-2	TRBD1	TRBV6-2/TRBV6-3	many	CASSSAGTGVGYTF	TGTGCCAGCAGTTCCGCCGGGACAGGGGTTGGCTACACCTTC
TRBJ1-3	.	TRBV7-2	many	CASSLEEGSIYF	TGTGCCAGCAGCTTAGAAGAGGGGTCAATATATTTT
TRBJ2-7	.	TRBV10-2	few	CASLYGTTYEQYF	TGCGCCAGCCTATATGGGACCACCTACGAGCAGTACTTT
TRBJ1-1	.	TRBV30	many	CAWSRGVNTEAFF	TGTGCCTGGAGTAGAGGGGTGAACACTGAAGCTTTCTTT
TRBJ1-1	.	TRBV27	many	CASSLLGREAFF	TGTGCCAGCAGTTTACTAGGACGGGAAGCTTTCTTT
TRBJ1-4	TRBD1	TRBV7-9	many	CASSLGSGGSGKLFF	TGTGCCAGCAGCTTAGGCTCAGGGGGCTCTGGAAAACTGTTTTTT
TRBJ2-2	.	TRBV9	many	CASSVDLTGELFF	TGTGCCAGCAGCGTAGATCTCACCGGGGAGCTGTTTTTT
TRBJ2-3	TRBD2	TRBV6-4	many	CASSDTSGSGTDTQYF	TGTGCCAGCAGTGATACTAGCGGGAGTGGTACAGATACGCAGTATTTT
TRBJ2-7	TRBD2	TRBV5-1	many	CASSAGGHSYEQYF	TGCGCCAGCAGCGCGGGAGGTCACTCCTACGAGCAGTACTTC
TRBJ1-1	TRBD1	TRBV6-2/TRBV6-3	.	CASSRDRGREAFF	TGTGCCAGCAGTCGGGACAGGGGGCGGGAAGCTTTCTTT
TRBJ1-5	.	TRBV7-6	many	CASYPGGGRGQPQHF	TGTGCCAGCTACCCGGGGGGGGGGCGCGGCCAGCCCCAGCATTTT
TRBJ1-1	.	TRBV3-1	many	CASSQEDGMAFF	TGTGCCAGCAGCCAAGAGGATGGGATGGCTTTCTTT
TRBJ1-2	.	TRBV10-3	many	CAITERGGNYGYTF	TGTGCCATCACTGAGAGGGGCGGTAACTATGGCTACACCTTC
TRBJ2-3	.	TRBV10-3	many	CAISAGMLADTQYF	TGTGCCATCAGTGCCGGGATGCTGGCCGATACGCAGTATTTT
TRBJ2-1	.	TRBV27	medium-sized	CASSRGMASRNEQFF	TGTGCCAGCAGTCGAGGTATGGCGTCTAGGAATGAGCAGTTCTTC
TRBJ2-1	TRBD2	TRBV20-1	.	CSAEPGLGTVGEQFF	TGCAGTGCTGAACCGGGACTAGGGACGGTGGGTGAGCAGTTCTTC
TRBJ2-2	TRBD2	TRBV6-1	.	CASSELPSGTTGELFF	TGTGCCAGCAGTGAACTGCCTAGCGGTACCACCGGGGAGTTGTTTTTT
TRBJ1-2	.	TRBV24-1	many	CATSEVDRNYGYTF	TGTGCCACCAGTGAAGTTGACAGGAACTATGGCTACACCTTC
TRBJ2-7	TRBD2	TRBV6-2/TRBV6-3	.	CASGSGGLAYEQYF	TGTGCCAGCGGCTCTGGGGGACTAGCCTACGAGCAGTACTTC
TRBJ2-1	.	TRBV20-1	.	CSAPTSFNEQFF	TGCAGTGCTCCCACTAGCTTCAATGAGCAGTTCTTC
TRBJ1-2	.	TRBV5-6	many	CASSSVDSNYGYTF	TGTGCCAGCAGCTCCGTAGACAGTAACTATGGCTACACCTTC
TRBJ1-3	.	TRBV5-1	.	CASSLQAPEEGTIYF	TGCGCCAGCAGCTTGCAAGCTCCCGAAGAGGGCACCATATATTTT
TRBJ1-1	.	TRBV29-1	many	CSVQVVRTEAFF	TGCAGCGTACAGGTGGTGAGAACTGAAGCTTTCTTT
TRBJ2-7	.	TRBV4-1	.	CASSRNPHGNYEQYF	TGCGCCAGCAGCCGAAACCCCCATGGGAACTACGAGCAGTACTTC
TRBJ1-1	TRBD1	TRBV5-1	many	CASSQTQGARTEAFF	TGCGCCAGCAGCCAGACGCAGGGGGCGAGGACTGAAGCTTTCTTT
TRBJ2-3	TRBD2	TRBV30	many	CAWNRGGVDGTQYF	TGTGCCTGGAACCGGGGGGGAGTGGACGGTACGCAGTATTTT
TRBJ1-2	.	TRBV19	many	CASSHFDRAYGYTF	TGTGCCAGTAGTCACTTCGACAGAGCCTATGGCTACACCTTC
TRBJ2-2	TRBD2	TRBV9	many	CASSVADGRITGELFF	TGTGCCAGCAGCGTAGCCGACGGGAGGATCACCGGGGAGCTGTTTTTT
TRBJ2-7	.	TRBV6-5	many	CASSYYRLF	TGTGCCAGCAGTTACTACCGCCTCTTC
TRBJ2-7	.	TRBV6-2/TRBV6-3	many	CASSYGGSAYEQYF	TGTGCCAGCAGTTACGGGGGGTCGGCCTACGAGCAGTACTTC
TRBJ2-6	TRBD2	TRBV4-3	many	CASSHGLAGSSGANVLTF	TGCGCCAGCAGCCATGGACTAGCGGGAAGCTCTGGGGCCAACGTCCTGACTTTC
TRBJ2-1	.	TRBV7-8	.	CASSLVGSYNEQFF	TGTGCCAGCAGCTTAGTCGGCTCCTACAATGAGCAGTTCTTC
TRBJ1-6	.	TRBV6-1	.	CASSEPPDGNSPLHF	TGTGCCAGCAGTGAACCTCCCGACGGAAATTCACCCCTCCACTTT
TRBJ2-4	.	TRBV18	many	CASSPPSGLAKNIQYF	TGTGCCAGCTCACCACCGAGCGGTCTAGCCAAAAACATTCAGTACTTC
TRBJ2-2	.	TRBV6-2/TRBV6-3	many	CASGDRVRIGGELFF	TGTGCCAGCGGAGACCGCGTTAGAATTGGCGGGGAGCTGTTTTTT
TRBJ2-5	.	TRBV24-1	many	CATSDLQTQYF	TGTGCCACCAGTGATTTGCAGACCCAGTACTTC
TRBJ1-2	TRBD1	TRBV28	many	CASRPSRGRGYTF	TGTGCCAGCAGGCCAAGCAGGGGGAGAGGCTACACCTTC
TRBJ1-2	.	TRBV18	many	CASSPPGLTYGYTF	TGTGCCAGCTCACCACCGGGACTGACGTATGGCTACACCTTC
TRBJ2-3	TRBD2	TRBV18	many	CASSPLLGGVASTDTQYF	TGTGCCAGCTCACCACTTCTGGGGGGGGTCGCGAGCACAGATACGCAGTATTTT
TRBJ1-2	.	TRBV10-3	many	CAISDPGKGYTF	TGTGCCATCAGTGATCCGGGGAAAGGCTACACCTTC
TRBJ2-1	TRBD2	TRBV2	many	CASSPGGGEQFF	TGTGCCAGCAGCCCCGGGGGAGGGGAGCAGTTCTTC
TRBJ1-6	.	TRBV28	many	CASKTGESSYNSPLHF	TGTGCCAGCAAAACAGGAGAGAGCTCCTATAATTCACCCCTCCACTTT
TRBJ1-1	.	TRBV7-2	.	CASSPTVNTEAFF	TGTGCCAGCAGCCCGACAGTGAACACTGAAGCTTTCTTT
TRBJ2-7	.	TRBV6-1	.	CASSLDSGAYEQYF	TGTGCCAGCAGTTTGGACAGTGGGGCATACGAGCAGTACTTC
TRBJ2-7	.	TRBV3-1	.	CASRTTDSYEQYF	TGTGCCAGCAGGACGACAGATTCATACGAGCAGTACTTC
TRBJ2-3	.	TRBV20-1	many	CSALDTTVRSRDTQYF	TGCAGTGCTCTCGATACGACCGTCCGATCCAGGGATACGCAGTATTTT
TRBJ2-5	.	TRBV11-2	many	CASSRGGGETQYF	TGTGCCAGCAGCCGAGGCGGAGGGGAGACCCAGTACTTC
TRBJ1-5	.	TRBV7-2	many	CASSLTFSNQPQHF	TGTGCCAGCAGCTTAACCTTTAGCAATCAGCCCCAGCATTTT
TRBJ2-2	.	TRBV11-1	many	CASSRPGGRGTGELFF	TGTGCCAGCAGCCGCCCGGGGGGCCGCGGCACCGGGGAGCTGTTTTTT
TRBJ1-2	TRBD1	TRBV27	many	CASSFRRTGGYGYTF	TGTGCCAGCAGTTTTCGCCGTACAGGGGGCTATGGCTACACCTTC
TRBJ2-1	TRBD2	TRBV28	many	CASSSGLAGGRDEQFF	TGTGCCAGCAGTTCCGGACTAGCGGGAGGGCGGGATGAGCAGTTCTTC
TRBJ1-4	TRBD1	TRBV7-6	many	CASSDRGSNEKLFF	TGTGCCAGCAGCGACAGGGGGTCGAATGAAAAACTGTTTTTT